The 10 T cell receptor beta chains below were found in one sample sequenced in a study of CD8 T cells in Susac syndrome. RNA in amounts of roughly 0.5 to 1 ug was reverse transcribed with random hexamers. A single record per CDR3 protein comes from TCRdb applying MiXCR to the immunoSEQ multiplex PCR reads. The sample holds hundreds of thousands of distinct CDR3 sequences, around 84% seen once. Material: CD8+ T cells from PBMCs. The receptors were sampled from a human donor with multiple sclerosis.

The gene calls are TRBV6-2 or TRBV6-3 and TRBJ2-3; no clear D gene. Between the trimmed V and J ends, which lost 4 bases and 5 bases, there was a span of 10 bases. The CDR3 loop spans 13 amino acids. Germline values: CDR1 MNHEY, CDR2 SVGEGT. This chain's CDR3 is CASSLFVRDTQYF. As DNA, the CDR3 is TGTGCCAGCAGTTTATTCGTCCGAGATACGCAGTATTTT.

The chain carries TRBV27 and TRBJ2-7; TRBD1 or TRBD2 may be the D gene (5 bases each). This CDR3 has 14 residues. Trimming left V 6 bases short and J 8 bases short, with 20 bases between. Per germline, CDR1 MNHEY and CDR2 SMNVEV (reference sequence). This chain's CDR3 is CASRNRGPLGKQYF. DNA of the CDR3: TGTGCCAGCAGGAACCGGGGCCCACTCGGCAAGCAGTACTTC.

The chain uses TRBV6-5 and TRBJ2-1; 9 bases align to TRBD2. The CDR3 is made up of 17 amino acids. The trim removed 4 bases at V and 7 bases at J, leaving 14 bases unmatched. Germline V gene data show CDR1 as MNHEY and CDR2 as SVGAGI. Here the CDR3 reads CASSSDQTSGEGNEQFF. The CDR3 nucleotides read TGTGCCAGCAGTTCCGACCAGACTAGCGGTGAGGGGAATGAGCAGTTCTTC.

V and J are TRBV3-1 and TRBJ2-1; D may correspond to TRBD1 or TRBD2 (5 bases each). Germline lookup yields CDR1 LGHDT and CDR2 YNNKEL (reference sequence). V lost 5 bases, J lost 5 bases, and 13 bases lay in between. The CDR3 runs 14 residues. For the CDR3, the DNA is TGTGCCAGCAGCTCACCCGGGACCCACAATGAGCAGTTCTTC. Residues: CASSSPGTHNEQFF.

Concerning this clonotype itself: The junction departs from the called germline gene at one end, perhaps through a read error. The chain links TRBV5-6 to TRBJ2-7, with TRBD2 identical over 12 bases. CDR1 and CDR2 from the germline V gene are SGHDT and YYEEEE. The CDR3 totals 16 residues. CDR3 in DNA: TGTGTCAGCAGCTCTCGACCTAGCGGGAGGGCCGGCGAGCAGTACTTC. Its protein product is CVSSSRPSGRAGEQYF.

This chain joins TRBV2 and TRBJ2-7; 14 nucleotides match TRBD2. The CDR3 spans 15 residues. The germline V gene has CDR1 SNHLY and CDR2 FYNNEI. The V gene end was trimmed by 3 bases and the J gene end by 3 bases; junction bases not matched to a gene: 1. CDR3 sequence: CASSEGLAGVYEQYF. The CDR3 nucleotides are TGTGCCAGCAGTGAGGGACTAGCGGGAGTCTACGAGCAGTACTTC.

The rearrangement uses TRBV15 and TRBJ1-5; D is possibly TRBD1 (6 bases). V was clipped by 5 bases and J by 1 base, with 12 bases between them. CDR1 and CDR2 (germline): LNHNV, YYDKDF (reference sequence). The CDR3 runs to 15 residues. The CDR3 DNA is TGTGCCACCAGCCGACGCAGGGGAAGCAATCAGCCCCAGCATTTT. It yields the protein CATSRRRGSNQPQHF. Based on the CDR3 plus reference TRBV15 and TRBJ1-5, the full variable domain is DAMVIQNPRYQVTQFGKPVTLSCSQTLNHNVMYWYQQKSSQAPKLLFHYYDKDFNNEADTPDNFQSRRPNTSFCFLDIRSPGLGDTAMYLCATSRRRGSNQPQHFGDGTRLSIL.

V gene TRBV27 combines with J gene TRBJ2-7; 7 bases line up with TRBD2. Germline V gene sequence: CDR1 MNHEY, CDR2 SMNVEV (reference sequence). V lost 3 bases and J lost 5; bases outside the gene matches: 7. The CDR3 has 14 residues. For the CDR3, the DNA is TGTGCCAGCAGTTTGGGACTACCCCACGACGAGCAGTACTTC. Its translation is CASSLGLPHDEQYF.

The CDR3 region has the DNA TGTGCCAGCAGTTTAACAGGGGGCAGGACCGGGGAGCTGTTTTTT. Its translation: CASSLTGGRTGELFF. This chain connects TRBV28 to TRBJ2-2; the match to TRBD1 covers 9 bases. J was trimmed by 5 bases and V by 2 bases; bases with no gene match: 3. The CDR3 has 15 amino acids. Germline V gene lookup returns CDR1 MDHEN and CDR2 SYDVKM.

This sequence joins TRBV19 and TRBJ2-1; D is perhaps TRBD1 or TRBD2 (5 bases each). With 8 bases removed from V and 0 bases from J, the gap between germline ends came to 11 bases. The CDR3 is 14 amino acids. The germline CDR1 and CDR2 sequences are LNHDA and SQIVND (reference sequence). CDR3 sequence reads: CASWDGSSYNEQFF. DNA for the CDR3: TGTGCCAGTTGGGACGGCAGCTCCTACAATGAGCAGTTCTTC.